This T cell receptor (beta chain) was captured in a study of OX40 agonist ivuxolimab in advanced cancers. Study summary: Each patient was given ivuxolimab into a vein every 2 weeks, at 0.01 to 10 mg/kg. The study reported partial responses in three patients: one hepatocellular carcinoma, two cutaneous melanoma.

V shed 4 bases, J shed 4 bases, and the junction held 3 bases outside the gene matches. CDR1 and CDR2 (germline): SGHNT, YYREEE (reference sequence). The CDR3 is made up of 15 amino acids. Produced via immunoSEQ multiplex PCR; TCRdb's table is partial and in-frame only. The sample lists tens of thousands of clones, roughly 85% occurring once. The sample here was CD4+ or CD8+ T cells sorted from blood, taken in a trial of the OX40 agonist ivuxolimab. V and J are TRBV5-4 and TRBJ2-5, with 14 bases aligning to TRBD2. The source is an adult with an advanced solid tumor such as melanoma, head and neck, liver or kidney cancer. CDR3 coding DNA: TGTGCCAGCAGCCGACTAGCGGGGGGGCCAGAGACCCAGTACTTC. It translates to CASSRLAGGPETQYF. Full variable domain (missing parts from reference TRBV5-4 and TRBJ2-5): ETGVTQSPTHLIKTRGQQVTLRCSSQSGHNTVSWYQQALGQGPQFIFQYYREEENGRGNFPPRFSGLQFPNYSSELNVNALELDDSALYLCASSRLAGGPETQYFGPGTRLLVL.